This T cell receptor beta chain originates from a study of blood T cell repertoires in COVID-19. On the study more broadly: The United States, Italy and Spain provided the acute and convalescent COVID-19 samples. From T cells, B-cell-depleted T cells, or PBMCs came the material, which was cDNA or gDNA.

Germline-derived CDR1 and CDR2 are MNHEY and SVGAGI. The J segment lost 5 bases and the V segment lost 6 bases, leaving 9 bases of the junction unmatched. The CDR3 sequence is 15 residues long. TCRdb keeps only in-frame clones here, not all; method: immunoSEQ multiplex PCR. There are 180,000 or so clones in the sample; roughly 85% occur only once, and around 8.3% lies in the top ten. The sequence derives from a man aged 60 to 75 with acute or convalescent COVID-19. The chain couples TRBV6-5 to TRBJ2-3; TRBD2 matches 9 bases. Sequenced input: peripheral blood. The CDR3 is CASRPLGTSLDTQYF. The DNA of the CDR3 is TGTGCCAGCAGACCCCTCGGGACTAGCTTAGATACGCAGTATTTT.